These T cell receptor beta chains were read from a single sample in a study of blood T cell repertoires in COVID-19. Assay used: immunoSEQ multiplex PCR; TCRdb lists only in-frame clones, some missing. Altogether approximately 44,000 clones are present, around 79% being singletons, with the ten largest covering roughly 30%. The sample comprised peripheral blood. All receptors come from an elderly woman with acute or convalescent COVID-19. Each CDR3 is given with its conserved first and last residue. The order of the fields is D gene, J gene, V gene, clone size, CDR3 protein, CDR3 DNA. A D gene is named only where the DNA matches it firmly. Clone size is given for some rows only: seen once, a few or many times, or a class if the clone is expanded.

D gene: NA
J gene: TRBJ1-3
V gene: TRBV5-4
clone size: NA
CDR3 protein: CASSSRFSGNTIYF
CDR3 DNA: TGTGCCAGCAGCTCGCGCTTCTCTGGAAACACCATATATTTT

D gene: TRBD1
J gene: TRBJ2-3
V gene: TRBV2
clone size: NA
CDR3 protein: CASSNRGQSTDTQYF
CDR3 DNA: TGTGCCAGCTCAAACAGGGGGCAGAGCACAGATACGCAGTATTTT

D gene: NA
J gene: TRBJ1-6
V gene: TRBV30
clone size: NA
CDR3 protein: CAWRGGRNSPLHF
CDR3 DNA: TGTGCCTGGCGTGGGGGGAGGAATTCACCCCTCCACTTT

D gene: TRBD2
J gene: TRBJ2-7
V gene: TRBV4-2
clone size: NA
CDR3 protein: CASSQEIRTSGSYEQYF
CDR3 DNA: TGTGCCAGCAGCCAAGAGATCCGGACTAGCGGGAGTTACGAGCAGTACTTC

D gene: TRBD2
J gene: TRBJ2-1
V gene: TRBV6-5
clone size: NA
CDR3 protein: CASSYSGLAATEQFF
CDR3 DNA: TGTGCCAGCAGTTACTCGGGACTAGCGGCTACAGAGCAGTTCTTC

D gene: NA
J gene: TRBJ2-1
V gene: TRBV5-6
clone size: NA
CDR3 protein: CASSTPRGGGLYNEQFF
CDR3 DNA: TGTGCCAGCAGCACCCCCCGTGGGGGCGGGCTCTACAATGAGCAGTTCTTC

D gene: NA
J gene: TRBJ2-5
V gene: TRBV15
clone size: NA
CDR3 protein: CATRLGTAQETQYF
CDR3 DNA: TGTGCCACCAGACTAGGGACTGCCCAAGAGACCCAGTACTTC

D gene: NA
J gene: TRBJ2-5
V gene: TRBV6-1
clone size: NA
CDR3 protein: CASSESSFETQYF
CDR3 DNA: TGTGCCAGCAGTGAATCCTCCTTTGAGACCCAGTACTTC

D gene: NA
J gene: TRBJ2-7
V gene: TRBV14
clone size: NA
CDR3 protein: CASSHSSGSSYEQYF
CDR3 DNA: TGTGCCAGCAGCCATAGTAGCGGTAGCTCCTACGAGCAGTACTTC

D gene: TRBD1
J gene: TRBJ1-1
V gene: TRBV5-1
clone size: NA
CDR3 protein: CASSTGQGGMTEAFF
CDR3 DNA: TGCGCCAGCAGCACCGGACAGGGAGGAATGACTGAAGCTTTCTTT

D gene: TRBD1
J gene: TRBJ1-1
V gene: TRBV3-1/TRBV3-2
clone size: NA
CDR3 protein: CASNSWDSPREAFF
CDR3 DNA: TGTGCCAGCAACTCTTGGGACAGCCCTCGTGAAGCTTTCTTT

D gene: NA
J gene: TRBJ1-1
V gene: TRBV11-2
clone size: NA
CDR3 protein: CASRSTVNTEAFF
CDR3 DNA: TGTGCCAGCAGAAGTACGGTAAACACTGAAGCTTTCTTT

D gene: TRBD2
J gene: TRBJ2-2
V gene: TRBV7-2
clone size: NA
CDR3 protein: CASSSLAGAWNGELFF
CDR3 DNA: TGTGCCAGCAGCTCATTAGCGGGAGCATGGAACGGGGAGCTGTTTTTT

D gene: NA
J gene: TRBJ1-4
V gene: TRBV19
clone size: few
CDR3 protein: CASSIGGGPNEKLFF
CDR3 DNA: TGTGCCAGTAGTATAGGTGGGGGCCCTAATGAAAAACTGTTTTTT

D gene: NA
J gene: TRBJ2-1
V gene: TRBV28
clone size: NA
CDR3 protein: CASSLGGPSIEQFF
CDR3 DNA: TGTGCCAGCAGTTTAGGAGGACCGAGTATAGAGCAGTTCTTC

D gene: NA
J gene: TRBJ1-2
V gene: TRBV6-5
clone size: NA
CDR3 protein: CASGGFYGYTF
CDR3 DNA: TGTGCCAGCGGCGGCTTCTATGGCTACACCTTC

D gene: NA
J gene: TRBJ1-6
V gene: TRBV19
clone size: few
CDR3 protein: CATAGGPEYYNSPLHF
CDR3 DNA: TGTGCCACCGCGGGGGGGCCCGAATACTATAATTCACCCCTCCACTTT

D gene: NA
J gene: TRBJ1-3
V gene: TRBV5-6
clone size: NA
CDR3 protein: CASSREAVRLGNTIYF
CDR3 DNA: TGTGCCAGCAGCCGGGAGGCGGTTCGGCTAGGAAACACCATATATTTT

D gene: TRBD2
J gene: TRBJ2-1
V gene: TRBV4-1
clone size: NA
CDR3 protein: CASSQTSGAGVTYNEQFF
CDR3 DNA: TGCGCCAGCAGCCAGACGAGTGGAGCGGGAGTCACCTACAATGAGCAGTTCTTC

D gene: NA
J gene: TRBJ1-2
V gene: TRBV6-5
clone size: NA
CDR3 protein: CASSPAAGGNYGYTF
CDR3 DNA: TGTGCCAGCAGTCCAGCGGCCGGGGGGAACTATGGCTACACCTTC

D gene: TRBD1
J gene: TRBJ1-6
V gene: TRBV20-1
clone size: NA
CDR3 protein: CSASKQGIDSPLHF
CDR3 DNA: TGCAGTGCTAGTAAACAGGGGATCGATTCACCCCTCCACTTT

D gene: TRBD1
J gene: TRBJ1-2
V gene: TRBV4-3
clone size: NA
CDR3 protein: CASSAQGAYGYTF
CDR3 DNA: TGCGCCAGCAGCGCACAGGGGGCCTATGGCTACACCTTC

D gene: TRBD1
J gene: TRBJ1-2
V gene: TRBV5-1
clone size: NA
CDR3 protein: CASSPPDRGYGYTF
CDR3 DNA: TGCGCCAGCAGCCCCCCGGACAGGGGTTATGGCTACACCTTC

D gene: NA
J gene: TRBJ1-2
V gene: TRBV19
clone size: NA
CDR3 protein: CASSMVVARYYGYTF
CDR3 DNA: TGTGCCAGTAGTATGGTGGTCGCTAGGTACTATGGCTACACCTTC

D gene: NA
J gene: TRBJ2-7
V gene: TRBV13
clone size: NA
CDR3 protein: CASSLSSYEQYF
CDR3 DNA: TGTGCCAGCAGCTTATCCAGCTACGAGCAGTACTTC

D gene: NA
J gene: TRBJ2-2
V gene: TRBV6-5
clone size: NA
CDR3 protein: CASSYLRTGELFF
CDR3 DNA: TGTGCCAGCAGTTACTTGCGAACCGGGGAGCTGTTTTTT

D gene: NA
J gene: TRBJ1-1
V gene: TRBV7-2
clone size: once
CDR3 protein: CASSKQGGKTEAFF
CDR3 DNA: TGTGCCAGCAGCAAACAGGGTGGAAAGACTGAAGCTTTCTTT

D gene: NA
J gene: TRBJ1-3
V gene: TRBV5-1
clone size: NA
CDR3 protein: CASSLAGVSGNTIYF
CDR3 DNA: TGCGCCAGCAGCTTGGCCGGGGTCTCTGGAAACACCATATATTTT

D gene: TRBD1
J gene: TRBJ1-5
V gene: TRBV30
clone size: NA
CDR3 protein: CAWSGDRGFNQPQHF
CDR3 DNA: TGTGCCTGGAGTGGGGACAGGGGCTTTAATCAGCCCCAGCATTTT

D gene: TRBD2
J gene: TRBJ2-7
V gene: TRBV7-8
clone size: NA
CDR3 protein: CASSLARENGQYF
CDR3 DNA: TGTGCCAGCAGCTTAGCGCGGGAGAACGGGCAGTACTTC

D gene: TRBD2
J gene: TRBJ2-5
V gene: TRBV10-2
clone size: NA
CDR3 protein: CASSEGVRGSSGRARETQYF
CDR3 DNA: TGCGCCAGCAGTGAGGGCGTGAGGGGGTCTAGCGGGAGGGCCAGGGAGACCCAGTACTTC

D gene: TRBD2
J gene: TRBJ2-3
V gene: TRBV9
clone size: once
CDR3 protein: CASSVEASGSGTDTQYF
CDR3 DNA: TGTGCCAGCAGCGTAGAGGCCAGCGGGAGTGGTACAGATACGCAGTATTTT

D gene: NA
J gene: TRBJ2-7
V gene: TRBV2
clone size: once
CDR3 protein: CASSAELSYEQYF
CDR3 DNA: TGTGCCAGCAGTGCGGAGCTCTCCTACGAGCAGTACTTC

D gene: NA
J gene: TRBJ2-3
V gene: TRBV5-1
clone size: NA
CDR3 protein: CASSLERVRTDTQYF
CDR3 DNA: TGCGCCAGCAGCTTGGAGCGGGTAAGGACAGATACGCAGTATTTT

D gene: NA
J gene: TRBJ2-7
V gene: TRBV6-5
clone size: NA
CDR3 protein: CASSPVRDSSYEQYF
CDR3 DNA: TGTGCCAGCAGTCCCGTCCGGGATAGCTCCTACGAGCAGTACTTC

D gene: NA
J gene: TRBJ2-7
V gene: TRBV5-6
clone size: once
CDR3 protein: CASSLFNYPYEQYF
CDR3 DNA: TGTGCCAGCAGCTTGTTTAACTACCCCTACGAGCAGTACTTC

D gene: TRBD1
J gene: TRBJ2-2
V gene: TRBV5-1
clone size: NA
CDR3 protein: CASSPGQQTGELFF
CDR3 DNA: TGCGCCAGCAGCCCGGGACAGCAAACCGGGGAGCTGTTTTTT

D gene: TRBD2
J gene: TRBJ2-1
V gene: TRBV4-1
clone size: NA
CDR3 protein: CASSLRTSGRTNEQFF
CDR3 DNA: TGCGCCAGCAGCCTTAGGACTAGCGGGAGGACCAATGAGCAGTTCTTC

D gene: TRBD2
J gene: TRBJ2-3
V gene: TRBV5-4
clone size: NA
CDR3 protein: CASSLEASGSPDTQYF
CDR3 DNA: TGTGCCAGCAGCTTGGAGGCTAGCGGGTCCCCAGATACGCAGTATTTT

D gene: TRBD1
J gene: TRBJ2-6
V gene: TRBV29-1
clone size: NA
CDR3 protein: CSVYGRDRDLDTGANVLTF
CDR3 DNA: TGCAGCGTTTACGGCCGGGACAGGGATCTAGACACTGGGGCCAACGTCCTGACTTTC

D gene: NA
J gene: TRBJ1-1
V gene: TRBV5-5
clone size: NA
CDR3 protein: CASSGGPMNTEAFF
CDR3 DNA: TGTGCCAGCAGCGGAGGCCCTATGAACACTGAAGCTTTCTTT

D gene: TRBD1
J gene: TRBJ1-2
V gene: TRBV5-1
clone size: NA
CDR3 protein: CASSGTGMVGYGYTF
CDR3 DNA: TGCGCCAGCAGCGGGACAGGGATGGTTGGCTATGGCTACACCTTC

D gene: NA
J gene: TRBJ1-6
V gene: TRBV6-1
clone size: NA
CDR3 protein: CASSEAGGFNSPLHF
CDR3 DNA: TGTGCCAGCAGTGAAGCAGGCGGATTCAATTCACCCCTCCACTTT

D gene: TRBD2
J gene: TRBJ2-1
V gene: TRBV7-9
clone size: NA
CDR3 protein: CASSLAGGSLYNEQFF
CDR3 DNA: TGTGCCAGCAGCTTAGCCGGCGGGAGTTTATACAATGAGCAGTTCTTC